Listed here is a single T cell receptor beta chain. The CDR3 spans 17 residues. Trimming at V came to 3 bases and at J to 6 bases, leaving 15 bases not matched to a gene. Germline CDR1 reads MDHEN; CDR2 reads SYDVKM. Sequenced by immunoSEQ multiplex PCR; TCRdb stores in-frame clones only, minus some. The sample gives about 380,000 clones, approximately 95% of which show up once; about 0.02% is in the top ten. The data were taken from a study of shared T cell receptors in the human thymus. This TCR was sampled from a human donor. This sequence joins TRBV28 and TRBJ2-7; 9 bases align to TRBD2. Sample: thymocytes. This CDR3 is CASSFLLAGSSLSEQYF. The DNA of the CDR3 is TGTGCCAGCAGTTTTCTCCTAGCGGGATCATCTCTATCCGAGCAGTACTTC. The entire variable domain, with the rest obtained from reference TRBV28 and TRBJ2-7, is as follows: DVKVTQSSRYLVKRTGEKVFLECVQDMDHENMFWYRQDPGLGLRLIYFSYDVKMKEKGDIPEGYSVSREKKERFSLILESASTNQTSMYLCASSFLLAGSSLSEQYFGPGTRLTVT.